This T cell receptor (beta chain) was observed in a study of CD4 T cells in relation to SARS-CoV-2 and coronaviruses. The CDR3 totals 11 residues. V was cut by 0 bases and J by 5 bases, with 0 bases left in between. In germline, CDR1 is SEHNR, CDR2 FQNEAQ (reference sequence). Note on this clone: What it binds is not known.

The unexposed donors gave CD4+ T cells in about 2010-2018, prior to COVID-19. Isolation of CD4+ T cells took place after about 9 days in culture. PBMCs were plated at some 2 million per well in IL-2-containing medium. Repertoires were generated with immunoSEQ multiplex PCR, while TCRdb's copy carries only in-frame clones and drops some. This table has about 27,000 clones, around 78% appearing once. This clonotype was obtained from a human donor in good health. Sequencing used CD4+ T cells from PBMCs, cultured in vitro. The chain combines TRBV7-9 with TRBJ2-3; the D is unclear. CDR3 coding DNA: TGTGCCAGCAGCTTAGCAGATACGCAGTATTTT. Translating gives CASSLADTQYF.